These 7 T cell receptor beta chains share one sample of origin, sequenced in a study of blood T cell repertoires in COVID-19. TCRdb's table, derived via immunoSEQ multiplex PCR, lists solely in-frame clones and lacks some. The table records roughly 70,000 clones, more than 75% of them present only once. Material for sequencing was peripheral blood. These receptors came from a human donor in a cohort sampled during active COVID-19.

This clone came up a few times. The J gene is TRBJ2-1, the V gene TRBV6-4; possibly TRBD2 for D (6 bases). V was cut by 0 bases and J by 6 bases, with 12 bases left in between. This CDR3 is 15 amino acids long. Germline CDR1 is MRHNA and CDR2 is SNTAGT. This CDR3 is CASSDSISTSNEQFF. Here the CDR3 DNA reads TGTGCCAGCAGTGACTCGATTTCGACTAGCAATGAGCAGTTCTTC.

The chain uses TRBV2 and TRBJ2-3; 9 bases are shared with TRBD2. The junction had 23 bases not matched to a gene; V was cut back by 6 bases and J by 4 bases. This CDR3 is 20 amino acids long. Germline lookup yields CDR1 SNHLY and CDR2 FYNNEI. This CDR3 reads CASRKLTGTSKPEAPDTQYF. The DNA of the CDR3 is TGTGCCAGCAGGAAACTGACGGGGACTAGCAAACCCGAAGCCCCAGATACGCAGTATTTT.

CDR3 protein: CASSNPPAGKGTQYF. For the CDR3, the DNA is TGTGCCAGCAGCAACCCCCCAGCGGGAAAAGGGACCCAGTACTTC. The chain is built from TRBV21-1 and TRBJ2-5; the table's D call, TRBD2, was not checked against the DNA. TRBV21-1 is deemed a pseudogene. The CDR3 runs to 15 residues.

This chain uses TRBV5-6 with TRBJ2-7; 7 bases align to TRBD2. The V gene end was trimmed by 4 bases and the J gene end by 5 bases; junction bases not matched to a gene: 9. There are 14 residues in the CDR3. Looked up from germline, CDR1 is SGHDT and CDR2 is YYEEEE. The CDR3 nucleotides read TGTGCCAGCAGCGCAGGACTAGTTTTGGACGAGCAGTACGTC. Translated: CASSAGLVLDEQYV.

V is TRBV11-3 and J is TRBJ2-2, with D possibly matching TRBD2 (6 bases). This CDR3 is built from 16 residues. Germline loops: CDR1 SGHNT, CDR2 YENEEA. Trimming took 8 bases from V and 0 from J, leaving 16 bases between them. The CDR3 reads CASGLLAGANTGELFF. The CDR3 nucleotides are TGTGCCAGCGGACTACTAGCTGGTGCGAACACCGGGGAGCTGTTTTTT.

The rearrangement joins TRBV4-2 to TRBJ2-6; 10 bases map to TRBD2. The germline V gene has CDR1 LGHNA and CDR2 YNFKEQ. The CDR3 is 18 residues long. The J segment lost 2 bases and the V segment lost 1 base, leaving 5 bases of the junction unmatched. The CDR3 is CASSQGQREGPGANVLTF. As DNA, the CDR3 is TGTGCCAGCAGCCAAGGCCAGCGGGAGGGCCCTGGGGCCAACGTCCTGACTTTC.

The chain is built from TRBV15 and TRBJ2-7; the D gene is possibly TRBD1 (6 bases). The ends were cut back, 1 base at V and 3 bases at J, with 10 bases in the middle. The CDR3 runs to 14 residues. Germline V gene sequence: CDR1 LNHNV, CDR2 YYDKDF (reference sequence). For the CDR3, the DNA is TGTGCCACCAGCAGAGTACAGGGTCTCTACGAGCAGTACTTC. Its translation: CATSRVQGLYEQYF.